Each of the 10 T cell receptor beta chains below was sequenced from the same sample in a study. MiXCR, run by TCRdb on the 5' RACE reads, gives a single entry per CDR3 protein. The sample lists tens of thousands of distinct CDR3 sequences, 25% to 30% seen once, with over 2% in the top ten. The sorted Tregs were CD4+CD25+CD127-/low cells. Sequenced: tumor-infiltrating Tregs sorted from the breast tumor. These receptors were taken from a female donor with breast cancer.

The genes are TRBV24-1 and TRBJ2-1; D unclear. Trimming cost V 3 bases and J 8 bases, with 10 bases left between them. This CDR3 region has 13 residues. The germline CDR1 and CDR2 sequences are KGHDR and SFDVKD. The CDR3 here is CATSDASRYEQFF. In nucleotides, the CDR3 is TGTGCCACCAGTGATGCCTCGAGGTATGAGCAGTTCTTC.

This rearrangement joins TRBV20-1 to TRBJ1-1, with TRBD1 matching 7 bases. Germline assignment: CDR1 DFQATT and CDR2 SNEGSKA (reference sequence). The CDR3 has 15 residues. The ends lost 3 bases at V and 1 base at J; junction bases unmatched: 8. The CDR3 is CSARDYGTENTEAFF. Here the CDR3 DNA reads TGCAGTGCTAGGGATTATGGGACAGAGAACACTGAAGCTTTCTTT.

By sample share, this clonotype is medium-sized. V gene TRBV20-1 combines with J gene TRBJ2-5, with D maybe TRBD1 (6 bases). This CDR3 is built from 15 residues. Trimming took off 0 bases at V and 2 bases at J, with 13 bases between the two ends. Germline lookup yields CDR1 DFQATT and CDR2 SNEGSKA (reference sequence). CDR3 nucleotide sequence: TGCAGTGCTAGAGATTTGAGACAGGCTCAAGAGACCCAGTACTTC. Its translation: CSARDLRQAQETQYF.

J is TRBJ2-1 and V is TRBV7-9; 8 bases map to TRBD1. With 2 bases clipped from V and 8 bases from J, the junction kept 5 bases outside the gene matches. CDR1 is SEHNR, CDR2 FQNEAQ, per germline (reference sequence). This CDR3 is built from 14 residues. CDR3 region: CASSLTDRAHEQFF. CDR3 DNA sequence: TGTGCCAGCAGCTTAACGGACAGGGCCCATGAGCAGTTCTTC.

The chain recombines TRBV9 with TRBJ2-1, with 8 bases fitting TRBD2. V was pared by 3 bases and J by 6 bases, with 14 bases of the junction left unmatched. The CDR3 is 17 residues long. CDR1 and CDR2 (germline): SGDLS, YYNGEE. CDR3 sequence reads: CASSETRLGREVNEQFF. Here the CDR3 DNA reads TGTGCCAGCAGCGAGACCCGGTTAGGGCGGGAGGTCAATGAGCAGTTCTTC.

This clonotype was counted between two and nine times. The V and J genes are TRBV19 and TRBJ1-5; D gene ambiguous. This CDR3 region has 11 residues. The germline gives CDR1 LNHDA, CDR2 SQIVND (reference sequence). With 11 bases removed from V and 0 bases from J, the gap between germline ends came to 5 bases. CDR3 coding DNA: TGTGCCTTAGATAGCAATCAGCCCCAGCATTTT. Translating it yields CALDSNQPQHF.

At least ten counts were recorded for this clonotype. CDR3 coding DNA: TGTGCCAGCAGCGTAGCTCTCCCGGACTACGAGCAGTACTTC. It is translated as CASSVALPDYEQYF. The chain carries TRBV9 and TRBJ2-7; D unclear. There are 14 residues in the CDR3. Trimming took 0 bases from V and 3 from J, leaving 10 bases between them. Per germline, CDR1 SGDLS and CDR2 YYNGEE.

The CDR3 nucleotides are TGTGCCAGCAGCGGACTAGGGGGCGGGAGTTTACCCGGGGAGCTGTTTTTT. Residues: CASSGLGGGSLPGELFF. V is TRBV7-8 and J is TRBJ2-2; D possibly matches TRBD1 or TRBD2 (7 bases each). The germline V gene encodes CDR1 SGHVS and CDR2 FQNEAQ. V lost 5 bases to trimming and J lost 6 bases, with 22 bases between them. CDR3 size: 17 residues.

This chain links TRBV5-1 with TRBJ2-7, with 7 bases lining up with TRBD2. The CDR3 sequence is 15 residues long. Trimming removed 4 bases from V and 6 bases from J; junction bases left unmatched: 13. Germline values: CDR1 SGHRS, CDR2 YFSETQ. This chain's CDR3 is CASSRDGAGLTEQYF. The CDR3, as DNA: TGCGCCAGCAGCAGGGACGGAGCGGGGCTTACCGAGCAGTACTTC.

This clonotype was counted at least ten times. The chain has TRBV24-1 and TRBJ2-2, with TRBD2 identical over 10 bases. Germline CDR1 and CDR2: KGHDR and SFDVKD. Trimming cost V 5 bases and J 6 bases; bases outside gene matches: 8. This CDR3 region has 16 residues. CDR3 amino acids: CATSASSGRRAGELFF. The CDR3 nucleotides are TGTGCCACCAGTGCCTCTAGCGGGAGAAGGGCCGGGGAGCTGTTTTTT.